Described below is a single TCR beta chain sequence and its context. CDR1 is WSHSY and CDR2 is SAAADI in the germline V gene. Trimming pared 6 bases from V and 3 bases from J, leaving 8 bases between. There are 13 residues in the CDR3. The repertoire was sequenced with immunoSEQ multiplex PCR; TCRdb's copy has only in-frame clones and lacks some. The sample shows roughly 62,000 clones, around 90% of them seen only once. These data are taken from a study of OX40 agonist ivuxolimab in advanced cancers. Whole-study context: At 0.01 to 10 mg/kg, ivuxolimab was administered intravenously to patients every 2 weeks. Participants, 65% to 85% male, averaged roughly 60 years of age, ranging from roughly 23 to 90.

Specimen: CD4+ or CD8+ T cells sorted from blood, collected in a trial of the OX40 agonist ivuxolimab. The receptor comes from an adult with an advanced solid tumor such as melanoma, head and neck, liver or kidney cancer. The chain has TRBV10-2 and TRBJ2-2; D assignment may be TRBD1 or TRBD2 (6 bases each). The CDR3 protein is CASRGGYTGELFF. CDR3 in DNA: TGCGCCAGCAGGGGGGGCTACACCGGGGAGCTGTTTTTT.